The 15 T cell receptor beta chains below were found in one sample sequenced in a study of CD8 T cells in Susac syndrome. RNA in amounts of about 0.5 to 1 ug was reverse transcribed with random hexamers. TCRdb redid the calling of the immunoSEQ multiplex PCR reads with MiXCR, one entry per CDR3 protein. The data show about 300,000 distinct CDR3 sequences, with about 91% seen just once and around 0.18% held by the top ten. The sample taken for sequencing was CD8+ T cells from PBMCs. Receptors were obtained from a human donor with multiple sclerosis.

The chain employs TRBV9 and TRBJ2-1; no reliable D call. CDR1 SGDLS and CDR2 YYNGEE come from the germline V gene. V was cut by 4 bases and J by 0 bases, with 11 bases left in between. The CDR3 totals 15 residues. Here the CDR3 DNA reads TGTGCCAGCAGCCCCCTGAGTCTCTCCTACAATGAGCAGTTCTTC. This gives the protein CASSPLSLSYNEQFF. The full variable domain, its missing parts supplied by reference TRBV9 and TRBJ2-1, is DSGVTQTPKHLITATGQRVTLRCSPRSGDLSVYWYQQSLDQGLQFLIQYYNGEERAKGNILERFSAQQFPDLHSELNLSSLELGDSALYFCASSPLSLSYNEQFFGPGTRLTVL.

This clonotype occurred once. The chain carries TRBV14 and TRBJ2-1, with 13 bases lining up with TRBD2. V shed 0 bases, J shed 6 bases, and the junction held 5 bases outside the gene matches. Germline-derived CDR1 and CDR2 are SGHDN and FVKESK. This CDR3 contains 17 residues. The CDR3, as DNA: TGTGCCAGCAGCCAAGATGTACTAGCGGGAGGGGTCAATGAGCAGTTCTTC. Translation: CASSQDVLAGGVNEQFF.

The chain has TRBV4-1 and TRBJ2-2, with TRBD1 matching 7 bases. The CDR3 runs 18 residues. J gave up 1 base and V 0 bases, and 8 bases lay outside the gene matches. Germline assignment: CDR1 MGHRA and CDR2 YSYEKL. The CDR3 reads CASSQEGQSRGNTGELFF. CDR3 nucleotides: TGCGCCAGCAGCCAAGAGGGACAGTCCCGGGGGAACACCGGGGAGCTGTTTTTT.

The V and J genes are TRBV7-9 and TRBJ1-1; 7 bases agree with TRBD1. Trimming took 4 bases from V and 5 from J; bases not matched to a gene: 10. Germline V lookup: CDR1 SEHNR, CDR2 FQNEAQ (reference sequence). The CDR3 loop spans 15 amino acids. The CDR3 reads CASSSLRQGRTEAFF. In DNA, the CDR3 is TGTGCCAGCAGCTCCTTACGACAGGGACGGACTGAAGCTTTCTTT.

The gene calls are TRBV7-2 and TRBJ2-1; D is uncertain. The CDR3 extends over 12 amino acids. Trimming left V 2 bases short and J 6 bases short, with 5 bases between. CDR1 is SGHTA and CDR2 is FQGNSA in the germline V gene. The CDR3 DNA sequence: TGTGCCAGCAGCTTAAGCATCAATGAGCAGTTCTTC. Protein sequence: CASSLSINEQFF.

The chain links TRBV19 to TRBJ2-5, with 8 bases identical to TRBD2. Germline-derived CDR1 and CDR2 are LNHDA and SQIVND (reference sequence). The CDR3 is 15 amino acids. The ends lost 8 bases at V and 4 bases at J; junction bases unmatched: 12. CDR3 bases: TGTGCCAGTGGACCGGGACTAGAGGGAGGAGAGACCCAGTACTTC. Translation: CASGPGLEGGETQYF.

This chain connects TRBV27 to TRBJ1-5, with a weak D call TRBD1 (5 bases). From germline, CDR1 is MNHEY and CDR2 SMNVEV (reference sequence). The V end lost 7 bases, the J end lost 0 bases, and 13 bases lay between the germline ends. CDR3 length: 15 amino acids. In nucleotides, the CDR3 is TGTGCCAGCACCCTCTTCGGGGGTAGCAATCAGCCCCAGCATTTT. It specifies CASTLFGGSNQPQHF.

The chain carries TRBV18 and TRBJ2-7, with D uncertain. The CDR3 is made up of 14 amino acids. Deletions cut 2 bases from V and 1 base from J, with 9 bases between. Germline assignment: CDR1 KGHSH and CDR2 LQKENI. As DNA, the CDR3 is TGTGCCAGCTCACCAACCGACGGTTCCTACGAGCAGTACTTC. Encoded protein: CASSPTDGSYEQYF.

The chain carries TRBV5-1 and TRBJ2-7; perhaps TRBD2 as D (6 bases). This CDR3 contains 15 residues. Germline V gene sequence: CDR1 SGHRS, CDR2 YFSETQ. With 4 bases removed from V and 3 bases from J, the gap between germline ends came to 17 bases. The CDR3 loop is CASSGLANNLYEQYF. DNA of the CDR3: TGCGCCAGCAGCGGGCTAGCGAACAACCTCTACGAGCAGTACTTC.

CDR3 protein: CASSIQGRGPQPQHF. The CDR3 coding sequence is TGTGCCAGCAGCATACAGGGGAGGGGCCCTCAGCCCCAGCATTTT. The rearrangement links TRBV12-3 or TRBV12-4 to TRBJ1-5; 7 nucleotides align to TRBD1. Unmatched junction bases numbered 11, after V lost 6 bases and J lost 6 bases. This CDR3 is built from 15 residues.

The V and J genes are TRBV7-3 and TRBJ2-2; TRBD2 matches at 12 bases. Trimming cost V 5 bases and J 0 bases; bases outside gene matches: 10. CDR3 length equals 19 residues. Germline CDR1 is SGHTA and CDR2 is FQGTGA. The CDR3 sequence: CASSRIPTSGGSNTGELFF. CDR3 sequence (DNA): TGTGCCAGCAGCCGAATTCCGACTAGCGGGGGTTCGAACACCGGGGAGCTGTTTTTT.

J is TRBJ2-3 and V is TRBV7-6; tentative D call: TRBD2 (7 bases). Germline CDR1 is SGHVS and CDR2 is FNYEAQ. The CDR3 length is 15 residues. Trimming cost V 5 bases and J 5 bases, with 17 bases left between them. As DNA, the CDR3 is TGTGCCAGCAGCCCTCTAGGGGGGGGGAGAGATACGCAGTATTTT. Residues: CASSPLGGGRDTQYF.

This chain connects TRBV20-1 to TRBJ1-3; D gene ambiguous. The V gene's germline CDR1 is DFQATT and CDR2 SNEGSKA (reference sequence). V gave up 0 bases and J gave up 4 bases, with 13 bases separating them. This CDR3 is built from 15 residues. The CDR3 is CSARDAYSLGNTIYF. In DNA, the CDR3 is TGCAGTGCTAGAGATGCTTATTCACTCGGAAACACCATATATTTT.

This sequence joins TRBV29-1 and TRBJ1-2; 8 bases fit TRBD1. Trimming at V came to 7 bases and at J to 6 bases, leaving 7 bases not matched to a gene. CDR3 length: 12 residues. CDR1 is SQVTM and CDR2 is ANQGSEA in the germline V gene. The CDR3 region has the DNA TGCAGCGCTAGGACAGGGAGAGATGGCTACACCTTC. Amino acids: CSARTGRDGYTF.

The sample holds a few counts of this clonotype. This chain joins TRBV13 and TRBJ2-7, with D possibly being TRBD2 (7 bases). V lost 1 base and J lost 3, with 13 bases in between. CDR1 and CDR2 from the germline V gene are PRHDT and FYEKMQ (reference sequence). The CDR3 is 15 residues long. CDR3 sequence: CASSLAGGGLYEQYF. The CDR3, as DNA: TGTGCCAGCAGCTTAGCGGGCGGGGGCCTCTACGAGCAGTACTTC.